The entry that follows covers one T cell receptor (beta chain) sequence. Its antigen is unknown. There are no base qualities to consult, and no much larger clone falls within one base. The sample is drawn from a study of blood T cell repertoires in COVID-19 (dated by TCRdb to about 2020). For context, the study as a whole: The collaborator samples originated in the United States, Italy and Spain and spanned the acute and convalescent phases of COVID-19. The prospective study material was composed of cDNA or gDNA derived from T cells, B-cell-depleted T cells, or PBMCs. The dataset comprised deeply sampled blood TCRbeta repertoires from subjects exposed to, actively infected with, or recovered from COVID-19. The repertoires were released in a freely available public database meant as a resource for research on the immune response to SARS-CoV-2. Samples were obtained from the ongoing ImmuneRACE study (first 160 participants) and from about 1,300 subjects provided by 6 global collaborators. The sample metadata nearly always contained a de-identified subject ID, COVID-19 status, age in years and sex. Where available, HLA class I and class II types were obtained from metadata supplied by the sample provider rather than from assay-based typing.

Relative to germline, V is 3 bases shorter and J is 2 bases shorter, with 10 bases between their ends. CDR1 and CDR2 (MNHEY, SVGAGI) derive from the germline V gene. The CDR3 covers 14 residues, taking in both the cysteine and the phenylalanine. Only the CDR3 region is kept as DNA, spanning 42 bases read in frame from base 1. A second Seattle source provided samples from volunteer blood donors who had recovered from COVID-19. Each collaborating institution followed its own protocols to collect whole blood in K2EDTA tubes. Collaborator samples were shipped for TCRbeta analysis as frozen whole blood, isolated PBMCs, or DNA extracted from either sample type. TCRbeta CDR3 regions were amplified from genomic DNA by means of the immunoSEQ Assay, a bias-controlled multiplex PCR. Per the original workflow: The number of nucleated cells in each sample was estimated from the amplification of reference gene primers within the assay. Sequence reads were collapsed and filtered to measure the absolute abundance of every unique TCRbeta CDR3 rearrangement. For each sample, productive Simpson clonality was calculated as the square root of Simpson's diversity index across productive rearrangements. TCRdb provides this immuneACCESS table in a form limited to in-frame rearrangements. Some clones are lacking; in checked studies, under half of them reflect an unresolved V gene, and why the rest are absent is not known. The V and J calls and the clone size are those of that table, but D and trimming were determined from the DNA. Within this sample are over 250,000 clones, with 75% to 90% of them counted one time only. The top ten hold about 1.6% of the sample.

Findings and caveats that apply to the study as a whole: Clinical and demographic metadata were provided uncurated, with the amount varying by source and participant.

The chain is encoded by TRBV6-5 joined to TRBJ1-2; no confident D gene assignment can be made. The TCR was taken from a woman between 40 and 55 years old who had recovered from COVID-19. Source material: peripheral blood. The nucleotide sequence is TGTGCCAGCAGTTATGGCGACGGGAACTATGGCTACACCTTC. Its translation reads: CASSYGDGNYGYTF.